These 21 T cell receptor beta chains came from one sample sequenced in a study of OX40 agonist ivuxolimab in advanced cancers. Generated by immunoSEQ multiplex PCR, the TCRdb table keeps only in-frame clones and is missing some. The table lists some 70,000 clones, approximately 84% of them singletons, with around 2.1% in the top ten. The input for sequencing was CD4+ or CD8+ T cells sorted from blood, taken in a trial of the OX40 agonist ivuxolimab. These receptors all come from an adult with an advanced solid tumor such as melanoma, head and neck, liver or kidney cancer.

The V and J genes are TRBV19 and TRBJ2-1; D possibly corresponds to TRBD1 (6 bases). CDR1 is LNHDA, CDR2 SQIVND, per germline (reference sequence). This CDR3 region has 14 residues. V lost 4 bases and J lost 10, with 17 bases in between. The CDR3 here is CASSTITGNREQFF. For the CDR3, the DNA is TGTGCCAGTAGTACCATTACAGGGAACCGGGAGCAGTTCTTC.

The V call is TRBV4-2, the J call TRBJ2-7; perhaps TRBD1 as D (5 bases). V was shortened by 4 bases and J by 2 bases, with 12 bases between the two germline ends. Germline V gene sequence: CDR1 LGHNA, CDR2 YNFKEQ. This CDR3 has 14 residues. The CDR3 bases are TGTGCCAGCAGCCCCAGGACACCACCCTACGAGCAGTACTTC. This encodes CASSPRTPPYEQYF.

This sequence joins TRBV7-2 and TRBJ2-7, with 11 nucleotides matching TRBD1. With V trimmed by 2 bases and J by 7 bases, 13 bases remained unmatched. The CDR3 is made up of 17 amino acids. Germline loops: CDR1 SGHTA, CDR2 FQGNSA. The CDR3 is CASSLQRPGQGAREQYF. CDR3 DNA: TGTGCCAGCAGCTTACAACGCCCCGGACAGGGGGCGCGGGAGCAGTACTTC.

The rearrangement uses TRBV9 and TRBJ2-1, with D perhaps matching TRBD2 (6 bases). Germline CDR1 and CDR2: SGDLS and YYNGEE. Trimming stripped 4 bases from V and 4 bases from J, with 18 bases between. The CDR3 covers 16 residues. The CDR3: CASSPPPSGWYNEQFF. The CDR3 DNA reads TGTGCCAGCAGCCCACCCCCCAGCGGGTGGTACAATGAGCAGTTCTTC.

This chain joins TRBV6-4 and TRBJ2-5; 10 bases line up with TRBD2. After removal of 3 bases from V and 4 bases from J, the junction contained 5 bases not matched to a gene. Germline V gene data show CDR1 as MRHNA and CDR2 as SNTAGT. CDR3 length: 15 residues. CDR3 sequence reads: CASSDVAGGLETQYF. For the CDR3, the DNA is TGTGCCAGCAGTGATGTAGCGGGAGGACTAGAGACCCAGTACTTC.

In DNA form, the CDR3 reads TGTGCCAGCAGTTACTCGAGGTGGGGGGGTCAGCCCCAGCATTTT. Encoded protein: CASSYSRWGGQPQHF. The V gene is TRBV6-5, the J gene TRBJ1-5, with D possibly matching TRBD1 (5 bases). Trimming removed 0 bases at V and 6 bases at J, with 12 bases between. Germline loops: CDR1 MNHEY, CDR2 SVGAGI. CDR3 length: 15 amino acids.

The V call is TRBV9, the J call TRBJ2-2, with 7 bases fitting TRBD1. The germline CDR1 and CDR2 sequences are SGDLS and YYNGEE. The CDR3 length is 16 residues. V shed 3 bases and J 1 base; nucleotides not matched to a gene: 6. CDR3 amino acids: CASSDQRQGNTGELFF. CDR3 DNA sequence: TGTGCCAGCAGCGACCAGAGACAGGGGAACACCGGGGAGCTGTTTTTT.

The CDR3 nucleotides read TGTGCTAGTGAAGGCGGTAGCTCCTACAATGAGCAGTTCTTC. Amino acid sequence: CASEGGSSYNEQFF. The chain recombines TRBV12-5 with TRBJ2-1, with D unresolved. Trimming left V 7 bases short and J 0 bases short, with 10 bases between. The germline CDR1 and CDR2 sequences are LGHNT and FRNRAP. The CDR3 extends over 14 amino acids. Full variable domain (rest looked up from reference TRBV12-5 and TRBJ2-1): DARVTQTPRHKVTEMGQEVTMRCQPILGHNTVFWYRQTMMQGLELLAYFRNRAPLDDSGMPKDRFSAEMPDATLATLKIQPSEPRDSAVYFCASEGGSSYNEQFFGPGTRLTVL.

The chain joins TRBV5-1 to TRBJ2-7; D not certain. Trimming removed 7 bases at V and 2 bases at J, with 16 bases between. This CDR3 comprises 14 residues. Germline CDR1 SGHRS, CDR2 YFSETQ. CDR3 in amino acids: CASRPQQLTYEQYF. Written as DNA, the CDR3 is TGCGCCAGCCGTCCCCAGCAACTTACCTACGAGCAGTACTTC.

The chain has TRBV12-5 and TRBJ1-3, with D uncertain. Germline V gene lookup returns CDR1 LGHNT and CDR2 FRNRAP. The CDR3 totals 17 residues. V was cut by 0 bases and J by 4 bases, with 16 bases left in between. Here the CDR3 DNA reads TGTGCTAGTGGTTTGGTGATGACCATAGGTGTGGGAAACACCATATATTTT. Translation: CASGLVMTIGVGNTIYF.

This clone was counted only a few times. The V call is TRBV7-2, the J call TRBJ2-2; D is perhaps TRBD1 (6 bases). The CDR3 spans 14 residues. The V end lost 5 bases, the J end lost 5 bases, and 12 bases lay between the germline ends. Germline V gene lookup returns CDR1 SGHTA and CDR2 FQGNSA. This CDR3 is CASSRQTGTGELFF. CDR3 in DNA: TGTGCCAGCAGCAGACAAACAGGGACCGGGGAGCTGTTTTTT.

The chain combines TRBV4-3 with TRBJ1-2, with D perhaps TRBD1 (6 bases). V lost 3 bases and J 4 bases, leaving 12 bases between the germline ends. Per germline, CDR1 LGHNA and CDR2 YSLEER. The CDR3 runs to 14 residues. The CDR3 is CASSQKGVGYGYTF. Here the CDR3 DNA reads TGCGCCAGCAGCCAGAAGGGGGTTGGCTATGGCTACACCTTC.

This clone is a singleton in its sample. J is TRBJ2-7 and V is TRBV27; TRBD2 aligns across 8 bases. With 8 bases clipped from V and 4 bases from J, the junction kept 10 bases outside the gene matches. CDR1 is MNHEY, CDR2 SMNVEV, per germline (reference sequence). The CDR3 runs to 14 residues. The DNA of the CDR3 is TGTGCCAGCGGGACAAGCGGGAGACAGTACGAGCAGTACTTC. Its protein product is CASGTSGRQYEQYF.

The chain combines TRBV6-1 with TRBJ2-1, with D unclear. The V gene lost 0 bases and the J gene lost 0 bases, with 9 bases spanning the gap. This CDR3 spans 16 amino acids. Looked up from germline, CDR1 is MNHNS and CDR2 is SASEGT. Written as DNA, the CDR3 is TGTGCCAGCAGTGAAGCTGGGCTTAGCTCCTACAATGAGCAGTTCTTC. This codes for CASSEAGLSSYNEQFF.

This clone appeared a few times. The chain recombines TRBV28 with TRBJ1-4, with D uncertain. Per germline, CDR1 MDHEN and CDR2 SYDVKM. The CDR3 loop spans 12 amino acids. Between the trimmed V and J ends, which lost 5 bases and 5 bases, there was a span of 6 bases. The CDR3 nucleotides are TGTGCCAGCAGTCCCCCCAATGAAAAACTGTTTTTT. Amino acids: CASSPPNEKLFF.

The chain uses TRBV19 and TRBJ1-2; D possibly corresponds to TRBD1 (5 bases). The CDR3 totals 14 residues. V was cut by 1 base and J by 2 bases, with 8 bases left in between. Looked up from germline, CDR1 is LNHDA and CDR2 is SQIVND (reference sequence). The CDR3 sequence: CASSIAAGNYGYTF. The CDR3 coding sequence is TGTGCCAGTAGTATAGCGGCAGGGAACTATGGCTACACCTTC.

The CDR3 DNA reads as TGTGCCAGTAGTGAGGACAGGGGGAGCCGCTATGGCTACACCTTC. Amino acids: CASSEDRGSRYGYTF. The rearrangement uses TRBV19 and TRBJ1-2, with 10 bases matching TRBD1. The CDR3 consists of 15 residues. J was trimmed by 4 bases and V by 5 bases; bases with no gene match: 7. Germline assignment: CDR1 LNHDA and CDR2 SQIVND (reference sequence). Variable domain in full (rest from reference TRBV19 and TRBJ1-2): DGGITQSPKYLFRKEGQNVTLSCEQNLNHDAMYWYRQDPGQGLRLIYYSQIVNDFQKGDIAEGYSVSREKKESFPLTVTSAQKNPTAFYLCASSEDRGSRYGYTFGSGTRLTVV.

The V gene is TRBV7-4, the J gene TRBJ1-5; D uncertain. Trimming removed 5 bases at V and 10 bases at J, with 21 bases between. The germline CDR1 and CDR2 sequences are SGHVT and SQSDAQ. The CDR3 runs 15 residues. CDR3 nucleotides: TGTGCCAGCAGCCCCTCTAGAGTGGTCGGGAGCCCCCAGCATTTT. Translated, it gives CASSPSRVVGSPQHF. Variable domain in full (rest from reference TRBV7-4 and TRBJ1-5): GAGVSQSPRYKVAKRGRDVALRCDSISGHVTLYWYRQTLGQGSEVLTYSQSDAQRDKSGRPSGRFSAERPERSVSTLKIQRTEQGDSAVYLCASSPSRVVGSPQHFGDGTRLSIL.

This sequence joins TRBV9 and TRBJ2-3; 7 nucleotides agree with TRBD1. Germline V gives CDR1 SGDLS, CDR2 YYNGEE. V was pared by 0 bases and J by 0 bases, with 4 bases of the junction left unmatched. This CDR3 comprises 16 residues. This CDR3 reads CASSVERGLSTDTQYF. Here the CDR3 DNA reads TGTGCCAGCAGCGTAGAAAGGGGGCTAAGCACAGATACGCAGTATTTT.

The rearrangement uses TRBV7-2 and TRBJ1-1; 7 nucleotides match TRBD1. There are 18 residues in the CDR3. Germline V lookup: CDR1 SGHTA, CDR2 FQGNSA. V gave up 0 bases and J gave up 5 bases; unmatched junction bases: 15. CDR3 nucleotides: TGTGCCAGCAGCTTAGCGATGGGGAGGAAGGGGGCGGAAACTGAAGCTTTCTTT. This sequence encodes CASSLAMGRKGAETEAFF.

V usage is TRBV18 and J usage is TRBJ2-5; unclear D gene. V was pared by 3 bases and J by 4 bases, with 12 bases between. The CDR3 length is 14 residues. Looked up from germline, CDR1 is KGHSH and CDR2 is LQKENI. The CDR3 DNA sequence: TGTGCCAGCTCACCTCTAGTAGGGTCAGAGACCCAGTACTTC. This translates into CASSPLVGSETQYF.